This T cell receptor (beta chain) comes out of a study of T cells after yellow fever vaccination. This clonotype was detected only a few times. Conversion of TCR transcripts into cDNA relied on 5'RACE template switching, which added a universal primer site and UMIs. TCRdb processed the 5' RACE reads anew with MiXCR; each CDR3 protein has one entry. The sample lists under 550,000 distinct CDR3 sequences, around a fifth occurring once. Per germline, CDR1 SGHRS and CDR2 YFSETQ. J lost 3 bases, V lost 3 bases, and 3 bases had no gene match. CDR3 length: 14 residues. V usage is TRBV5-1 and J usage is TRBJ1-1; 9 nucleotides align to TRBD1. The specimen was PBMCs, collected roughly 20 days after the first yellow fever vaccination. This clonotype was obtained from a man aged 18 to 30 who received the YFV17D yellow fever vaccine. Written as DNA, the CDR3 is TGCGCCAGCAGCTCATGGACAGGGGACACTGAAGCTTTCTTT. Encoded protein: CASSSWTGDTEAFF. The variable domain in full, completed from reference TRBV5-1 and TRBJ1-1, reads KAGVTQTPRYLIKTRGQQVTLSCSPISGHRSVSWYQQTPGQGLQFLFEYFSETQRNKGNFPGRFSGRQFSNSRSEMNVSTLELGDSALYLCASSSWTGDTEAFFGQGTRLTVV.